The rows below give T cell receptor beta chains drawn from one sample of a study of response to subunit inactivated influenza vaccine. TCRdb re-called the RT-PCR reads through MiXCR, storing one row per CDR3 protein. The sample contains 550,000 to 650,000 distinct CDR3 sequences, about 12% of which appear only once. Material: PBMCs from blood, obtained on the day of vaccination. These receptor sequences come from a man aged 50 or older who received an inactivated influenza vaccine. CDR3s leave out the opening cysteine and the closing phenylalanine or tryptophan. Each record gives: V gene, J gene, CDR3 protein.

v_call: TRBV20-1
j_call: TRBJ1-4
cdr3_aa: SANRDRGIDGRTTNEKLF

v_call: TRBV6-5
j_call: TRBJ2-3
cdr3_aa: ASSYPGVAGVRTDTQY

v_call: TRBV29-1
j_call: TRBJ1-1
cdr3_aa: SVHGQGRAEAF

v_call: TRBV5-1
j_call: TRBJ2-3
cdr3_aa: ASSTQGLGADTQY

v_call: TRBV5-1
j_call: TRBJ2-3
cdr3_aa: ASSPGDLVARTDTQY

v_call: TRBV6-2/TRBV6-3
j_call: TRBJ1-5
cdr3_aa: ASSPRRGAEYQPQH

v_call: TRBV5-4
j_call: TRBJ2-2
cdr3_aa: ASSSRGGFDTGELF

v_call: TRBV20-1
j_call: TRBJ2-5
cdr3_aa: SARGWVNQETQY

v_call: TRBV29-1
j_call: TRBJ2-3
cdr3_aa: SKLGADTQY

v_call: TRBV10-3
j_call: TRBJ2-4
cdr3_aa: AISEGAGPLSIQY

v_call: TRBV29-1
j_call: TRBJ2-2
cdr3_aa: SVSYGNTGELF

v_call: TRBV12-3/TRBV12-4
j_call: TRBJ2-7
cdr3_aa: ASSLGVFSYEQY

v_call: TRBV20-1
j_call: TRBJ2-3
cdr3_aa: SASTDMTSGEADTQY

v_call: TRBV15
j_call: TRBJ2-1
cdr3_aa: ATSLYNEQF

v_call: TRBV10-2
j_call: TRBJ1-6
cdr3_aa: ASSEMGGSSPLH

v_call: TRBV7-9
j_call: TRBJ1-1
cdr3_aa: ASSLVSGTSGEAF

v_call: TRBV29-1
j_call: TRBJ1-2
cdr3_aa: SVLHGGYT

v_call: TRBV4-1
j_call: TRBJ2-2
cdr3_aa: ASSQGQGGYTGELF

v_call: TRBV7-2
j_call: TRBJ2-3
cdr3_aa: ATSLRSGNTDTQY

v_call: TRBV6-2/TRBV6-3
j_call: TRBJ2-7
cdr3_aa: ASSYNEVGETYEQY

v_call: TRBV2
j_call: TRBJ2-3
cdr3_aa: ASSGLAGTSRTDTQY

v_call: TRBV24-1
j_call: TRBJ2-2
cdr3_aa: ATSDTGQGTGELF

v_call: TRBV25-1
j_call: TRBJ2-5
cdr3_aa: ASSRSTGRQETQY

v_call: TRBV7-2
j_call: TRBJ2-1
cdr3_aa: ASSILLYNEQF

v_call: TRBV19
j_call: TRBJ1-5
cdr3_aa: ASTLVGINQPQH

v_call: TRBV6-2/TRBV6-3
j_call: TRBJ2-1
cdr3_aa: ASSVESSYNEQF

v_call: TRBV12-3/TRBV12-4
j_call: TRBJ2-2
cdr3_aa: ASKIGTGGSGELF

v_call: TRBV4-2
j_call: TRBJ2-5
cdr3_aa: ASSLRQVEETQY

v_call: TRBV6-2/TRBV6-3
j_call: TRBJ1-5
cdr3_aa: ASSYHTGQPQH

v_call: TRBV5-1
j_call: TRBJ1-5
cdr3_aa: ASSFSPMGNQPQH

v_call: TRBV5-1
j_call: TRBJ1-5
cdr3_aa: ASSRGGTSNQPQH

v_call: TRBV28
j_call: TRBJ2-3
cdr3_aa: ASSLGALRSDTQY

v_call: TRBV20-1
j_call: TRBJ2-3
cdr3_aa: SATGQVVTDTQY

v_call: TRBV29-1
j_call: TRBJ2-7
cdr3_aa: SVFGVAGVYEQY

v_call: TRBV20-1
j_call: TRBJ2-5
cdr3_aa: SGKGTLQETQY